This T cell receptor beta chain was sequenced for a study of Graves' ophthalmopathy and Graves' hyperthyroidism. Points from the study as a whole: Most thyroid-expanded clonotypes exceeding 0.001 frequency were also found in blood.

This clonotype was seen ten or more times. Its target is not known. From fresh peripheral blood, 8 to 10 ml in volume, the PBMCs were obtained. The CDR3 is made up of 13 amino acids. The germline CDR1 and CDR2 sequences are LNHNV and YYDKDF (reference sequence). Trimming removed 1 base from V and 7 bases from J, with 8 bases in between. CDR3 regions of TCR beta were amplified from RNA transcripts. The workflow started with a first-round RT-PCR run with HTBI primers and then moved on to a second-round multiplex PCR. Using its own MiXCR run on the multiplex PCR reads, TCRdb lists one record per CDR3 protein. This sample has some 380,000 distinct CDR3 sequences, with 15% found just once.

The chain links TRBV15 to TRBJ1-5, with D tentatively TRBD1 (5 bases). This receptor was identified in a woman younger than 30 with stable Graves' hyperthyroidism. Sequenced input: peripheral blood. CDR3 loop: CATSRGGRQPQHF. CDR3 DNA sequence: TGTGCCACCAGCAGAGGGGGGAGGCAGCCCCAGCATTTT.